This T cell receptor (beta chain) came from a study of T cells in Graves' hyperthyroidism and ophthalmopathy. This clonotype was found many times. Antigen unknown. Amplification of TCR beta CDR3 regions used RNA as the template. The study used the HTBI primer set for a first-round RT-PCR of the TCR CDR3. In TCRdb, the multiplex PCR reads were re-called with MiXCR into one record per CDR3 protein. The data contain approximately 690,000 distinct CDR3 sequences, about 20% of them singletons. Study results and limitations: Blood samples included most of the expanded thyroid clonotypes exceeding 0.001.

Per the germline V gene, CDR1 is SGHAT and CDR2 is FQNNGV. This CDR3 is 16 amino acids long. Germline trimming cut 0 bases from V and 5 bases from J; bases unmatched to any gene: 1. Inclusion characteristics of ophthalmopathy patients comprised a Clinical Activity Score of at least 3, a NOSPECS grade of at least 4, and duration under 3 months. The J gene is TRBJ2-1, the V gene TRBV11-2; the match to TRBD2 covers 13 bases. What was sequenced was blood. The sequence derives from a man aged 30 to 39 with Graves' ophthalmopathy. The CDR3 spells CASSLEGTSGNNEQFF. The CDR3 coding sequence is TGTGCCAGCAGCTTAGAAGGGACTAGCGGGAACAATGAGCAGTTCTTC.